The TCR beta chain under discussion was sequenced for a study of blood T cell repertoires in COVID-19. Study overall: Whether acute or convalescent, the COVID-19 samples came from the United States, Italy and Spain. The cDNA or gDNA used as material had been derived from T cells, B-cell-depleted T cells, or PBMCs.

Per the original methods: Amplification with reference gene primers provided the estimates of nucleated cell counts. TCRdb keeps only in-frame clones here, not all; method: immunoSEQ multiplex PCR. The DNA was the basis for D and trimming; V, J and clone size are from that table. The table has some 250,000 clones, around 85% seen once; the top ten hold 10% to 15%. Germline assignment: CDR1 MNHEY and CDR2 SMNVEV (reference sequence). V lost 2 bases and J lost 1, with 8 bases in between. This CDR3 is 14 amino acids long. Seattle participants joined during active infection and were tracked over time. The V and J genes are TRBV27 and TRBJ1-1; no firm D call. The TCR was taken from a woman in her twenties or thirties with COVID-19, enrolled during active disease. Sequencing was performed on peripheral blood. The CDR3 DNA is TGTGCCAGCAGTTTACTAGGTCCGAACACTGAAGCTTTCTTT. The encoded protein is CASSLLGPNTEAFF.